A single sample is the source of the 13 T cell receptor beta chains below, sequenced in a study of OX40 agonist ivuxolimab in advanced cancers. Sequenced by immunoSEQ multiplex PCR; TCRdb stores in-frame clones only, minus some. The repertoire includes fewer than 75,000 clones, around 90% of them detected once, and under 0.75% sits in the top ten. Sample: CD4+ or CD8+ T cells sorted from blood, taken in a trial of the OX40 agonist ivuxolimab. The origin of the receptors is an adult with an advanced solid tumor such as melanoma, head and neck, liver or kidney cancer.

The chain employs TRBV5-6 and TRBJ1-3; 9 bases map to TRBD1. Looked up from germline, CDR1 is SGHDT and CDR2 is YYEEEE. This CDR3 has 15 residues. The ends lost 3 bases at V and 7 bases at J; junction bases unmatched: 8. The CDR3 sequence: CASSSRTGAGNTIYF. The CDR3 DNA reads as TGTGCCAGCAGCTCAAGGACAGGGGCCGGGAACACCATATATTTT. Filled out from reference TRBV5-6 and TRBJ1-3, the complete variable domain reads DAGVTQSPTHLIKTRGQQVTLRCSPKSGHDTVSWYQQALGQGPQFIFQYYEEEERQRGNFPDRFSGHQFPNYSSELNVNALLLGDSALYLCASSSRTGAGNTIYFGEGSWLTVV.

The chain combines TRBV13 with TRBJ1-1; D unresolved. This CDR3 region has 15 residues. Trimming shortened V by 0 bases and J by 4 bases, and 12 bases separated the two germline ends. Looked up from germline, CDR1 is PRHDT and CDR2 is FYEKMQ (reference sequence). CDR3 residues: CASSLGGNRGTEAFF. CDR3 DNA sequence: TGTGCCAGCAGCTTAGGCGGAAATCGGGGCACTGAAGCTTTCTTT.

V usage is TRBV28 and J usage is TRBJ2-5; a weak D match, TRBD1 (6 bases). V lost 6 bases, J lost 5 bases, and 16 bases lay in between. The CDR3 runs to 14 residues. CDR1 is MDHEN, CDR2 SYDVKM, per germline. CDR3 protein: CASSEYRVAETQYF. CDR3 DNA sequence: TGTGCCAGCAGCGAATACAGGGTTGCGGAGACCCAGTACTTC. Full variable domain (remainder filled in from reference TRBV28 and TRBJ2-5): DVKVTQSSRYLVKRTGEKVFLECVQDMDHENMFWYRQDPGLGLRLIYFSYDVKMKEKGDIPEGYSVSREKKERFSLILESASTNQTSMYLCASSEYRVAETQYFGPGTRLLVL.

As concerns this clone: Other DNA sequences in the sample encode the same CDR3. V is TRBV6-5 and J is TRBJ2-7, with 9 bases aligning to TRBD1. J gave up 7 bases and V 6 bases, and 7 bases lay outside the gene matches. Germline V gene lookup returns CDR1 MNHEY and CDR2 SVGAGI. This CDR3 has 13 amino acids. The CDR3 spells CASRRDRVKEQYF. The CDR3 DNA follows: TGTGCCAGCAGACGGGACAGGGTAAAAGAGCAGTACTTC.

The chain couples TRBV7-2 to TRBJ2-3; D remains ambiguous. The CDR3 covers 15 residues. The germline V gene has CDR1 SGHTA and CDR2 FQGNSA. Trimming cost V 3 bases and J 3 bases, with 13 bases left between them. This CDR3 reads CASSLRLGGTDTQYF. The DNA for the CDR3 is TGTGCCAGCAGCTTGAGGCTAGGCGGTACAGATACGCAGTATTTT.

The gene calls are TRBV19 and TRBJ1-3, with 8 bases aligning to TRBD1. The V and J ends lost 4 bases and 5 bases, in that order; junction bases with no gene match: 4. This CDR3 has 14 amino acids. The germline CDR1 and CDR2 sequences are LNHDA and SQIVND (reference sequence). Written as DNA, the CDR3 is TGTGCCAGTAGTACAGGGGGCGTCAGAAACACCATATATTTT. This gives the protein CASSTGGVRNTIYF.

The chain has TRBV29-1 and TRBJ1-1; D is uncertain. Germline CDR1 SQVTM, CDR2 ANQGSEA. Trimming pared 8 bases from V and 6 bases from J, leaving 19 bases between. The CDR3 has 13 residues. CDR3: CSLSQTQVSEAFF. The CDR3 DNA reads TGCAGCCTTTCTCAGACCCAAGTTTCTGAAGCTTTCTTT.

CDR3 sequence: CASRTGGKYEQYF. CDR3 coding DNA: TGTGCCAGCAGAACAGGGGGCAAGTACGAGCAGTACTTC. The chain combines TRBV28 with TRBJ2-7; 9 positions match TRBD1. The CDR3 runs 13 residues. Germline CDR1 reads MDHEN; CDR2 reads SYDVKM. J was trimmed by 4 bases and V by 6 bases; bases with no gene match: 4.

The chain is built from TRBV11-2 and TRBJ2-5, with no clear D. V lost 3 bases and J lost 5, with 16 bases in between. The germline CDR1 and CDR2 sequences are SGHAT and FQNNGV. The CDR3 runs 15 residues. CDR3 DNA: TGTGCCAGCAGCTTCACGGCGGTCTCTCTGGAGACCCAGTACTTC. Amino acid sequence: CASSFTAVSLETQYF.

This chain connects TRBV6-5 to TRBJ2-3; possibly TRBD1 or TRBD2 for D (5 bases each). Deletions cut 5 bases from V and 9 bases from J, with 12 bases between. Germline V gene data show CDR1 as MNHEY and CDR2 as SVGAGI. This CDR3 comprises 12 residues. CDR3 nucleotides: TGTGCCAGCAGTGGGACCCTTGGAACGCAGTATTTT. Its protein product is CASSGTLGTQYF.

This clone showed up just a few times. The V and J genes are TRBV18 and TRBJ1-5; D is perhaps TRBD1 (5 bases). CDR3 length equals 14 residues. Trimming left V 4 bases short and J 5 bases short, with 12 bases between. Germline V gene sequence: CDR1 KGHSH, CDR2 LQKENI. CDR3 in amino acids: CASSLGRPDQPQHF. The CDR3 DNA reads as TGTGCCAGCTCACTGGGACGGCCGGATCAGCCCCAGCATTTT. Based on the CDR3 plus reference TRBV18 and TRBJ1-5, the full variable domain is NAGVMQNPRHLVRRRGQEARLRCSPMKGHSHVYWYRQLPEEGLKFMVYLQKENIIDESGMPKERFSAEFPKEGPSILRIQQVVRGDSAAYFCASSLGRPDQPQHFGDGTRLSIL.

The chain couples TRBV7-3 to TRBJ2-3; 11 nucleotides align to TRBD1. This CDR3 has 13 amino acids. The germline V gene has CDR1 SGHTA and CDR2 FQGTGA. V was clipped by 8 bases and J by 6 bases; unmatched bases: 4. DNA for the CDR3: TGTGCCAGCGGGACAGGGGGACTTGATACGCAGTATTTT. This translates into CASGTGGLDTQYF. Full variable domain (outside the CDR3, taken from reference TRBV7-3 and TRBJ2-3): GAGVSQTPSNKVTEKGKYVELRCDPISGHTALYWYRQSLGQGPEFLIYFQGTGAADDSGLPNDRFFAVRPEGSVSTLKIQRTERGDSAVYLCASGTGGLDTQYFGPGTRLTVL.

The chain has TRBV5-1 and TRBJ2-2, with TRBD2 identical over 10 bases. Germline CDR1 SGHRS, CDR2 YFSETQ. V gave up 1 base and J gave up 6 bases; unmatched junction bases: 9. CDR3 length: 17 residues. The CDR3 DNA reads as TGCGCCAGCAGCTTGTTAGTCTCTAGCGGGAGTCCCGGGGAGCTGTTTTTT. Translated: CASSLLVSSGSPGELFF. Looking up the rest from reference TRBV5-1 and TRBJ2-2 gives the full variable domain: KAGVTQTPRYLIKTRGQQVTLSCSPISGHRSVSWYQQTPGQGLQFLFEYFSETQRNKGNFPGRFSGRQFSNSRSEMNVSTLELGDSALYLCASSLLVSSGSPGELFFGEGSRLTVL.